This record looks at one T cell receptor beta chain sequence and its context. Antigen: not known. There are 15 residues in the CDR3. Looked up from germline, CDR1 is SGHRS and CDR2 is YFSETQ. V was trimmed by 0 bases and J by 0 bases, leaving 9 bases between them. The data stem from a study of cytomegalovirus exposure and HLA in healthy donors. PCR amplification relied on 60 Vbeta primers (plus 13 Jbeta primers). The table came from immunoSEQ multiplex PCR; TCRdb's copy has only in-frame clones and leaves some out. The sample records 90,000 or so clones, less than 85% being singletons. Study findings and constraints: Researchers catalogued approximately 170 TCR beta chains as cytomegalovirus-associated.

This clonotype was sampled from a man aged 60 to 75 in good health and CMV-seronegative. Input material: PBMCs. The chain carries TRBV5-1 and TRBJ1-1; no definite D call. The CDR3, as DNA: TGCGCCAGCAGCTTGGTACGTACAGTGAACACTGAAGCTTTCTTT. It encodes CASSLVRTVNTEAFF.